Listed below are T cell receptor beta chains from one sample, sequenced in a study of regulatory T cells in long-lasting Graves disease. TCRdb itself ran the multiplex PCR reads through MiXCR, one entry per CDR3 protein. This table holds a few hundred thousand distinct CDR3 sequences, approximately 22% found once. Sequences were derived from peripheral blood mononuclear cells (PBMCs), sampled when the disease was refractory, from a patient treated with antithyroid drugs. The receptor set was obtained from a female donor with Graves disease. CDR3s include the opening cysteine and the closing phenylalanine or tryptophan. Each record gives: clone size, J gene, D gene, V gene, CDR3 DNA, CDR3 protein. D genes are given only for firm matches. Size tells how often a clone was seen (once, few, many) or the class of an expanded clone, and some rows leave it out.

>NA|TRBJ2-7|TRBD1|TRBV4-1
TGCGCCAGCAGCCAAACCGGGACAGGGGTCAACGAGCAGTACTTC
CASSQTGTGVNEQYF
>few|TRBJ1-5|NA|TRBV5-6
TGTGCCAGCAGCCGTGGCAGGTACGATCAGCCCCAGCATTTT
CASSRGRYDQPQHF
>many|TRBJ1-2|NA|TRBV30
TGTGCCTGGAGGGACAGACAGTACACCTTC
CAWRDRQYTF
>many|TRBJ1-5|TRBD1|TRBV28
TGTGCCAGCAGTTTATCGGCGACAGGGAACAATCAGCCCCAGCATTTT
CASSLSATGNNQPQHF
>NA|TRBJ1-4|TRBD1|TRBV4-1
TGCGCCAGCAGCTACAGGGGAGCTAATGAAAAACTGTTTTTT
CASSYRGANEKLFF
>NA|TRBJ2-1|TRBD2|TRBV2
TGTGCCAGCAAATTTTCGGCTAGCGGGCCGAATGAGCAGTTCTTC
CASKFSASGPNEQFF
>few|TRBJ2-7|NA|TRBV6-2/TRBV6-3
TGTGCCAGCAGTTCCATGACTAGTAACTACGAGCAGTACTTC
CASSSMTSNYEQYF
>many|TRBJ2-5|TRBD2|TRBV2
TGTGCCAGCAATGGAGCGGGGGAGACCCAGTACTTC
CASNGAGETQYF
>many|TRBJ2-7|TRBD1|TRBV29-1
TGCAGCGTTGGACAACAGGGGGTTTACTACGAGCAGTACTTC
CSVGQQGVYYEQYF
>many|TRBJ2-7|NA|TRBV5-1
TGCGCCAGCAGCTTGGAAGTGGACAGCTCCTACGAGCAGTACTTC
CASSLEVDSSYEQYF
>many|TRBJ2-7|TRBD1|TRBV5-6
TGTGCCAGCAGTTATGTGGGACAGGGGGATGACGAGCAGTACTTC
CASSYVGQGDDEQYF
>many|TRBJ1-2|TRBD1|TRBV28
TGTGCCAGCAGTTTTTCAGGGGGCGACTATGGCTACACCTTC
CASSFSGGDYGYTF
>many|TRBJ2-2|NA|TRBV2
TGTGCCAGCAGTGAAGAGGACCCCAACACCGGGGAGCTGTTTTTT
CASSEEDPNTGELFF
>few|TRBJ2-1|TRBD2|TRBV28
TGTGCCAGCAGTCCCCTTAGGCGGGAGGGGTACAATGAGCAGTTCTTC
CASSPLRREGYNEQFF
>many|TRBJ1-6|TRBD1|TRBV24-1
TGTGCCACCATACGAGCGGGACAGGGGGCGTGGATTCGTCATTCACCCCTCCACTTT
CATIRAGQGAWIRHSPLHF
>NA|TRBJ2-2|TRBD2|TRBV25-1
TGTGCCAGCAGGACTAGCGGGGCTGGCGGGGAGCTGTTTTTT
CASRTSGAGGELFF
>few|TRBJ2-5|TRBD2|TRBV20-1
TGCAGTGCTATGGGGGGGGGGGTTCGGCAAGAGACCCAGTACTTC
CSAMGGGVRQETQYF
>NA|TRBJ1-2|NA|TRBV5-1
TGCGCCAGCAGCATTGGCCCCTTTGACTATGGCTACACCTTC
CASSIGPFDYGYTF
>NA|TRBJ2-5|TRBD1|TRBV6-1
TGTGCCAGCAGCCTCCAGACAGGGGGGGGAAGATTAGAGACCCAGTACTTC
CASSLQTGGGRLETQYF
>once|TRBJ1-1|NA|TRBV12-5
TGTGCTAGTGGTTTTATTGTTGTGTATTTCGGGGACGCCAACACTGAAGCTTTCTTT
CASGFIVVYFGDANTEAFF
>many|TRBJ2-7|NA|TRBV20-1
TGCAGTGCCAAGGACTTACCCTCCTACGAGCAGTACTTC
CSAKDLPSYEQYF
>few|TRBJ2-4|NA|TRBV7-9
TGTGCCAGCAGCTTAAGTCAGGGGACCAAAAACATTCAGTACTTC
CASSLSQGTKNIQYF
>NA|TRBJ2-2|NA|TRBV5-6
TGTGCCAGCAGCCCCAGGGGGGTGAACACCGGGGAGCTGTTTTTT
CASSPRGVNTGELFF
>NA|TRBJ2-5|TRBD1|TRBV4-1
TGCGCCAGCAGCCAAGATGCGACAGGGGGCGTTAGGGAGACCCAGTACTTC
CASSQDATGGVRETQYF
>many|TRBJ2-5|NA|TRBV6-1
TGTGCCAGCAGTGGAGGACGGGGGTACCAAGAGACCCAGTACTTC
CASSGGRGYQETQYF
>NA|TRBJ1-2|NA|TRBV6-1
TGTGCCAGCACCCCGCGGTTCTGGGAGGGCACCTATGGCTACACCTTC
CASTPRFWEGTYGYTF
>many|TRBJ1-2|NA|TRBV28
TGTGCCAGCAGACAGGAGGGCTATGGCTACACCTTC
CASRQEGYGYTF
>few|TRBJ1-4|TRBD1|TRBV27
TGTGCCAGCAAGCGACAGGGGGACGGATCACTGTTTTTT
CASKRQGDGSLFF
>few|TRBJ1-1|NA|TRBV7-9
TGTGCCAGCAGCACCCGCATCACAGAAGCTTTCTTT
CASSTRITEAFF
>NA|TRBJ2-1|TRBD2|TRBV2
TGTGCCAGCAGCTCACTAGCGGAAGTCAATGAGCAGTTCTTC
CASSSLAEVNEQFF
>few|TRBJ2-4|NA|TRBV3-1
TGTGCCAGCAGCCAAGCGGAACTAGCCAAAAACATTCAGTACTTC
CASSQAELAKNIQYF
>many|TRBJ2-5|TRBD1|TRBV12-3/TRBV12-4
TGTGCCAGCAGTGCCAGCGGGTTGGGACAGGGAGGTAACCAAGAGACCCAGTACTTC
CASSASGLGQGGNQETQYF
>many|TRBJ1-5|NA|TRBV2
TGTGCCAGCAGTGTTGAGGGGCGGGGCAATCAGCCCCAGCATTTT
CASSVEGRGNQPQHF
>NA|TRBJ2-5|NA|TRBV11-2
TGTGCCGTGCCAGCAGATACGAAAGACCTGACCACGGCGCGGGACGGCGAGACCCAGTACTTC
CAVPADTKDLTTARDGETQYF
>few|TRBJ2-5|NA|TRBV30
TGTGCCTGGGCTGGACGGGGCGAAGAGACCCAGTACTTC
CAWAGRGEETQYF
>NA|TRBJ2-7|NA|TRBV6-1
TGTGCCAGCAAAGAGCCTTCCTCCTACGAGCAGTACTTC
CASKEPSSYEQYF
>NA|TRBJ2-7|TRBD2|TRBV20-1
TGCAGTGCTAGCTACGGGACTAGTGACTACGAGCAGTACTTC
CSASYGTSDYEQYF
>many|TRBJ2-5|NA|TRBV28
TGTGCCAGCAAACCCCTCCACGGTGGGCATGGAGAGACCCAGTACTTC
CASKPLHGGHGETQYF
>many|TRBJ1-4|TRBD1|TRBV7-9
TGTGCCAGCAGCTTAACCCCCCCAGGGGGGGAAAAACTGTTTTTT
CASSLTPPGGEKLFF
>many|TRBJ2-5|NA|TRBV7-9
TGTGCCAGCAGCTTAGGGTCAGCAACGCAAGAGACCCAGTACTTC
CASSLGSATQETQYF
>NA|TRBJ1-4|NA|TRBV18
TGTGCCAGCTCACCACCGTCGCAGAGCACTAATGAAAAACTGTTTTTT
CASSPPSQSTNEKLFF
>many|TRBJ1-2|TRBD1|TRBV29-1
TGCAGCGTTGAGGAGACAGGGTATGGCTACACCTTC
CSVEETGYGYTF
>NA|TRBJ2-2|TRBD1|TRBV28
TGTGCCAGCAGTGATTTGAAGGGACAGGCCACCGGGGAGCTGTTTTTT
CASSDLKGQATGELFF
>few|TRBJ1-1|TRBD1|TRBV6-4
TGTGCCAGCAGTGCCGACAGGGGAGGGAGCACTGAAGCTTTCTTT
CASSADRGGSTEAFF